This is a list of T cell receptor beta chains from one sample in a study of cytomegalovirus exposure and HLA in healthy donors. TCRdb's table, derived via immunoSEQ multiplex PCR, lists solely in-frame clones and lacks some. Counted here are under 200,000 clones, around 88% occurring once; the ten biggest clones make up around 0.31%. The specimen was PBMCs. The receptors were gathered from a woman in her 30s in good health and CMV-seronegative. CDR3s include the opening cysteine and the closing phenylalanine or tryptophan. D genes are given only for firm matches. Not all rows give a size; the values are once, few, many and, for expanded clones, a class.

v_gene	j_gene	abundance	d_gene	CDR3aa	CDR3nt
TRBV7-2	TRBJ2-7	.	.	CASSPGLTYSVQYF	TGTGCCAGCAGCCCGGGACTTACCTACAGTGTGCAGTACTTC
TRBV30	TRBJ2-3	.	TRBD2	CAWSGTSGGPTDTQYF	TGTGCCTGGAGTGGGACTAGCGGGGGGCCCACAGATACGCAGTATTTT
TRBV5-1	TRBJ2-2	.	.	CASSLVATNTGELFF	TGCGCCAGCAGCTTGGTAGCGACGAACACCGGGGAGCTGTTTTTT
TRBV14	TRBJ2-1	.	.	CASSQASGISYNEQFF	TGTGCCAGCAGCCAAGCCAGCGGAATCTCCTACAATGAGCAGTTCTTC
TRBV6-5	TRBJ2-7	.	TRBD1	CASSYRTGGSYEQYF	TGTGCCAGCAGTTATAGGACAGGGGGCTCCTACGAGCAGTACTTC
TRBV5-1	TRBJ2-5	once	.	CASSPGYGAGEETQYF	TGCGCCAGCAGCCCGGGGTACGGGGCAGGGGAAGAGACCCAGTACTTC
TRBV18	TRBJ2-3	.	.	CASSPLDTADTQYF	TGTGCCAGCTCACCGCTTGACACCGCAGATACGCAGTATTTT
TRBV4-1	TRBJ2-5	.	.	CASSQEGARETQYF	TGCGCCAGCAGCCAAGAGGGGGCCCGAGAGACCCAGTACTTC
TRBV7-2	TRBJ2-5	.	.	CASSLQVQETQYF	TGTGCCAGCAGCTTACAGGTTCAAGAGACCCAGTACTTC
TRBV7-2	TRBJ2-5	.	TRBD2	CASSLSLAGGQETQYF	TGTGCCAGCAGCTTAAGCCTAGCGGGGGGACAAGAGACCCAGTACTTC